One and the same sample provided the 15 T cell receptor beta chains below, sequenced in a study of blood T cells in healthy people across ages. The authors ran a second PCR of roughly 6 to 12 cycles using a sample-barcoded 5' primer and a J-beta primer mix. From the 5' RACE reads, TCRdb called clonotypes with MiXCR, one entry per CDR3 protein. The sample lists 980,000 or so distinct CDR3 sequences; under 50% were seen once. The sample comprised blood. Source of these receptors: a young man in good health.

In DNA form, the CDR3 reads TGTGCCAGCAGCTTAGCCCAGTGGTCGAACACTGAAGCTTTCTTT. Translated: CASSLAQWSNTEAFF. V gene TRBV7-2 combines with J gene TRBJ1-1; D gene unclear. The germline gives CDR1 SGHTA, CDR2 FQGNSA. The CDR3 has 15 amino acids. Deletions cut 0 bases from V and 1 base from J, with 9 bases between.

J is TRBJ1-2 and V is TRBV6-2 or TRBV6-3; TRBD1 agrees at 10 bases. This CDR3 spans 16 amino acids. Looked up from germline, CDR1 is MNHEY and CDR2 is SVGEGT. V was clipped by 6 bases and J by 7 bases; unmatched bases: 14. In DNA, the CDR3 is TGTGCCAGCAGCCGAGAGGTCCGGGACAGGGGACGTGGCTACACCTTC. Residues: CASSREVRDRGRGYTF.

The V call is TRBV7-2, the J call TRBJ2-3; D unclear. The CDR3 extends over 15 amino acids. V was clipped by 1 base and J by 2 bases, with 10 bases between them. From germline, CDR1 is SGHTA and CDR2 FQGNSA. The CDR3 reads CASSLVYSSTDTQYF. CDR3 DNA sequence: TGTGCCAGCAGCTTAGTCTACTCCTCCACAGATACGCAGTATTTT.

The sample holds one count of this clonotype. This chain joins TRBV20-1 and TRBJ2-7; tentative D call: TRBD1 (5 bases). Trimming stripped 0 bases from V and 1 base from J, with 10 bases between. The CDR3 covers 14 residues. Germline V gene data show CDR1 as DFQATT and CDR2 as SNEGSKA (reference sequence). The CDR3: CSARDTGVSYEQYF. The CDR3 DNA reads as TGCAGTGCTAGAGATACAGGAGTTTCCTACGAGCAGTACTTC.

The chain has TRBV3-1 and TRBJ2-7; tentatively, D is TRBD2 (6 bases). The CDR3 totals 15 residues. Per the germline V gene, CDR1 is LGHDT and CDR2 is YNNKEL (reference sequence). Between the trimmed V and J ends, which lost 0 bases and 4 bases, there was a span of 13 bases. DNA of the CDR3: TGTGCCAGCAGCCAAGATGTTTCGGGGAGGTACGAGCAGTACTTC. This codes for CASSQDVSGRYEQYF.

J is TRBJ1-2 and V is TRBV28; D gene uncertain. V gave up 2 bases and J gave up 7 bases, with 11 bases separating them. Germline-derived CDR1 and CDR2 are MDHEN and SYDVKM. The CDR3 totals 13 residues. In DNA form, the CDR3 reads TGTGCCAGCAGTTTACCCGCGGGAGTTGGCTACACCTTC. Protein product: CASSLPAGVGYTF.

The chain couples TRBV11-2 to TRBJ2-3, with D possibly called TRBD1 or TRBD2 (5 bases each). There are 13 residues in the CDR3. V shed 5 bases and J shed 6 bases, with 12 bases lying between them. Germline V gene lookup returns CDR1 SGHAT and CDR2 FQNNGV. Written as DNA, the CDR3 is TGTGCCAGCAGCGTGGGGGAGATGGATACGCAGTATTTT. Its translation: CASSVGEMDTQYF.

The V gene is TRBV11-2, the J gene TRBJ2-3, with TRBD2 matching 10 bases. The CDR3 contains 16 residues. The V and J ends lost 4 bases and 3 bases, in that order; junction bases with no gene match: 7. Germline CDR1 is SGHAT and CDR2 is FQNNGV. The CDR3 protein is CASSYQRGGMTDTQYF. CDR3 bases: TGTGCCAGCAGCTACCAGCGGGGGGGCATGACAGATACGCAGTATTTT.

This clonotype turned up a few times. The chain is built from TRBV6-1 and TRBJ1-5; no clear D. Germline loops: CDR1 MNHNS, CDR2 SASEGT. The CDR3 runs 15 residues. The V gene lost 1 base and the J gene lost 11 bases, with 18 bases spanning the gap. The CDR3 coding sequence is TGTGCCAGCAGTGAAGTTCCGATGCAATCAGTGACCCAGCATTTT. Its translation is CASSEVPMQSVTQHF.

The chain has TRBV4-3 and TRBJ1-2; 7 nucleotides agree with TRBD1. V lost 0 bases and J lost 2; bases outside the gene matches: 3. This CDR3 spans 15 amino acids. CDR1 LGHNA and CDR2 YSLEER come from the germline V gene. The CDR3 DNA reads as TGCGCCAGCAGCCAAGACAGGGGGTTCAACTATGGCTACACCTTC. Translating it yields CASSQDRGFNYGYTF.

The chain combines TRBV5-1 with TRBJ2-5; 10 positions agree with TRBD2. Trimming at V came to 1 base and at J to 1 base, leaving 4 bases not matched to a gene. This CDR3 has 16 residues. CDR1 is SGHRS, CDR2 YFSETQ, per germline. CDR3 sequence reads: CASSLYSGGGQETQYF. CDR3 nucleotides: TGCGCCAGCAGCTTGTACAGCGGGGGGGGCCAAGAGACCCAGTACTTC.

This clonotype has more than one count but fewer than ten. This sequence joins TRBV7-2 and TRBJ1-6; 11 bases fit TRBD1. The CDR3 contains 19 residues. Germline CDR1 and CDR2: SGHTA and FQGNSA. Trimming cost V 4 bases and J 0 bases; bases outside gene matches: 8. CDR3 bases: TGTGCCAGCAGCTCTCGGACAGGGGGCGGTTTCTCCTATAATTCACCCCTCCACTTT. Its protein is CASSSRTGGGFSYNSPLHF.

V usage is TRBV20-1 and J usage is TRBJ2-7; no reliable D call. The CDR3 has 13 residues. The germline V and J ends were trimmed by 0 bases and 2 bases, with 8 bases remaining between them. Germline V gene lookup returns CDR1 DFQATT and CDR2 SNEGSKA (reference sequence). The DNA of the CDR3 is TGCAGTGCTAGAGATCAGGCCACCTACGAGCAGTACTTC. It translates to CSARDQATYEQYF.

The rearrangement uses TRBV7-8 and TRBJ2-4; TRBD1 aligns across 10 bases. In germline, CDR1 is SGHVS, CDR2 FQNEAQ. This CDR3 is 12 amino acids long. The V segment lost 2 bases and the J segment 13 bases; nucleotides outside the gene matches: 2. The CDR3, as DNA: TGTGCCAGCAGCTTACCGGACAGGGGGCAGTACTTC. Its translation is CASSLPDRGQYF.

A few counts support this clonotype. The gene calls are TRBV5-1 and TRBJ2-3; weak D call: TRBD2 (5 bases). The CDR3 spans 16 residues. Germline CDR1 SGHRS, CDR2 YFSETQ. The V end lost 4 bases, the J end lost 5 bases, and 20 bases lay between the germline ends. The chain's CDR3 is CASSLTREPRGDTQYF. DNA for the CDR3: TGCGCCAGCAGCCTAACTCGGGAACCACGGGGAGATACGCAGTATTTT.